In this sample, the clone carrying this T cell receptor (beta chain) turned up once. This sample is part of a study of T cell changes during pregnancy in multiple sclerosis. TCRdb's copy holds only in-frame clones and misses some; the assay was immunoSEQ multiplex PCR. The data hold approximately 70,000 clones, with 91% observed a single time. This CDR3 comprises 16 residues. J was trimmed by 0 bases and V by 2 bases; bases with no gene match: 5. Germline V CDR1 and CDR2: WSHSY, SAAADI. The J gene is TRBJ1-1, the V gene TRBV10-2; 8 bases fit TRBD1. The starting material was peripheral blood, obtained in the first trimester of pregnancy. The TCR sequence derives from a female donor with multiple sclerosis, enrolled in a pregnancy study. CDR3 bases: TGCGCCAGCAGTGAGCGGACAGGGCCCATGAACACTGAAGCTTTCTTT. It encodes CASSERTGPMNTEAFF.